This T cell receptor (beta chain) was sequenced in a study of blood T cell repertoires in COVID-19. Clones were sequenced by immunoSEQ multiplex PCR, and TCRdb holds only the in-frame ones, with some missing. The sample has 95,000 to 150,000 clones, around 86% seen once. The CDR3 consists of 15 residues. Germline CDR1 and CDR2: SGHRS and YFSETQ. V gave up 3 bases and J gave up 3 bases; unmatched junction bases: 8. The sequence was collected from a human donor in a cohort sampled during active COVID-19. The chain carries TRBV5-1 and TRBJ1-1; 7 bases align to TRBD1. Sequencing was performed on peripheral blood. CDR3 nucleotide sequence: TGCGCCAGCAGCTCTAGACAGGGTGGTGACACTGAAGCTTTCTTT. It encodes CASSSRQGGDTEAFF.